What follows describes a single TCR beta chain. Germline V CDR1 and CDR2: SNHLY, FYNNEI. The CDR3 covers 14 residues. Trimming left V 3 bases short and J 3 bases short, with 10 bases between. The donors, healthy adults who were HIV-negative, had experienced no recent acute infections or vaccinations. Produced via immunoSEQ multiplex PCR; TCRdb's table is partial and in-frame only. The sample consists of more than 850,000 clones, approximately 80% of them appearing once. This specimen comes from a study of shared clonotypes between healthy human individuals. Sequenced input: memory CD4+ T cells from PBMCs. As to subset: CD45RA-negative fraction. This TCR derives from a man younger than 35 in good health. Some clones in this sample may be carry-over from other donors' samples. V gene TRBV2 combines with J gene TRBJ2-3; D gene unclear. The CDR3 nucleotides are TGTGCCAGCAGTGAGAAAACAGAGACAGATACGCAGTATTTT. This sequence encodes CASSEKTETDTQYF.